This T cell receptor beta chain came from a study of cytomegalovirus exposure and HLA in healthy donors. TCRdb's copy holds only in-frame clones and misses some; the assay was immunoSEQ multiplex PCR. The repertoire holds a few hundred thousand clones, with around 86% as singletons. Trimming removed 5 bases at V and 5 bases at J, with 21 bases between. Germline assignment: CDR1 MDHEN and CDR2 SYDVKM. The CDR3 covers 16 residues. The clonotype comes from a woman aged 18-35 years in good health and CMV-seronegative. Material for sequencing was PBMCs. V gene TRBV28 combines with J gene TRBJ1-2; a possible D gene is TRBD1 (5 bases). For the CDR3, the DNA is TGTGCCAGCAGTCCCCCCGATACAGACAGCCCTTATGGCTACACCTTC. Its translation: CASSPPDTDSPYGYTF.